These T cell receptor beta chains were read from a single sample in a study of tumor-infiltrating lymphocytes in localized non-small cell lung cancer. Repertoires were generated with immunoSEQ multiplex PCR, while TCRdb's copy carries only in-frame clones and drops some. The table has some 13,000 clones, roughly 80% seen once; the top ten hold 13% to 15%. Sequenced material: uninvolved lung tissue not adjacent to the tumor. These receptors were collected from a human donor with non-small cell lung cancer. Both conserved end residues are part of each CDR3. The order of the fields is D gene, J gene, V gene, clone size, CDR3 DNA, CDR3 protein. D genes are given only for firm matches. Not all rows give a size; the values are once, few, many and, for expanded clones, a class.

>NA|TRBJ1-2|TRBV4-3|NA
TGCGCCAGCAGCCAAGATATGGGGGGCGACTATGGCTACACCTTC
CASSQDMGGDYGYTF
>NA|TRBJ1-1|TRBV30|NA
TGTGCCTGGAAAGACGGACACCTGAACACTGAAGCTTTCTTT
CAWKDGHLNTEAFF
>NA|TRBJ1-4|TRBV29-1|NA
TGCAGCGGCTTGGGCCGGGGTGAAAAACTGTTTTTT
CSGLGRGEKLFF
>TRBD1|TRBJ2-7|TRBV30|few
TGTGCCTGGCAAGAAGGGACAGCCTACGAGCAGTACTTC
CAWQEGTAYEQYF
>NA|TRBJ1-5|TRBV2|NA
TGTGCCAGCAGTGAGGGAATGTGGCAGCCCCAGCATTTT
CASSEGMWQPQHF
>TRBD1|TRBJ2-2|TRBV19|NA
TGTGCCAGTAGTTACGACAGGGGCACCGGGGAGCTGTTTTTT
CASSYDRGTGELFF
>NA|TRBJ2-1|TRBV19|NA
TGTGCCAGTAGTATAGCGGGCGAGTACAATGAGCAGTTCTTC
CASSIAGEYNEQFF
>TRBD2|TRBJ2-5|TRBV6-1|NA
TGTGCCAGCAGTGGGCTAGCGGGGGGGCAAGAGACCCAGTACTTC
CASSGLAGGQETQYF
>NA|TRBJ2-7|TRBV5-5|NA
TGTGCCAGCAGCTTGGGACTAGTCCTCTACGAGCAGTACTTC
CASSLGLVLYEQYF
>NA|TRBJ2-2|TRBV7-8|once
TGTGCCAGCAGCGAGGGCAGGGCTCCCGGGGAGCTGTTTTTT
CASSEGRAPGELFF
>TRBD2|TRBJ2-2|TRBV19|NA
TGTGCCAGTAGTATTTCACTAGCGGTCACCGGGGAGCTGTTTTTT
CASSISLAVTGELFF
>NA|TRBJ1-1|TRBV9|NA
TGTGCCAGCAGCGTAGTAGGCGGCCGGCTGAACACTGAAGCTTTCTTT
CASSVVGGRLNTEAFF
>NA|TRBJ1-2|TRBV5-5|NA
TGTGCCAGCAGTTCGTGGGACTATGGCTACACCTTC
CASSSWDYGYTF
>TRBD1|TRBJ2-5|TRBV11-2|NA
TGTGCCAGCAGCACACAGGGGGCGCAGGAGACCCAGTACTTC
CASSTQGAQETQYF
>NA|TRBJ2-4|TRBV6-5|NA
TGTGCCAGCAGTTACTGGGGCCGGGGAAAAAACATTCAGTACTTC
CASSYWGRGKNIQYF
>TRBD1|TRBJ2-2|TRBV6-6|NA
TGTGCCAGCAGCTGGACAGGAGTCACACCCACCGGGGAGCTGTTTTTT
CASSWTGVTPTGELFF
>NA|TRBJ2-2|TRBV5-1|few
TGCGCCAGCAGCTTGGGGCGGGACACCGGGGAGCTGTTTTTT
CASSLGRDTGELFF
>NA|TRBJ2-1|TRBV6-5|NA
TGTGCCAGCAGTGAGGGACAAAATAATGAGCAGTTCTTC
CASSEGQNNEQFF
>TRBD1|TRBJ1-6|TRBV7-9|NA
TGTGCCAGCAGAGACAGGACAGGGACTAATTCACCCCTCCACTTT
CASRDRTGTNSPLHF
>NA|TRBJ2-2|TRBV29-1|NA
TGCAGCGTTGAGGGCAGGGGAGGAACCGGGGAGCTGTTTTTT
CSVEGRGGTGELFF
>NA|TRBJ2-7|TRBV19|NA
TGTGCCAGTAGTAAGACAGGAGCCTTGAACTACGAGCAGTACTTC
CASSKTGALNYEQYF
>NA|TRBJ1-5|TRBV28|few
TGTGCCAGCAGTTTGGGGTTTCAGCCCCAGCATTTT
CASSLGFQPQHF
>TRBD1|TRBJ1-4|TRBV30|NA
TGTGCCTGGGGGACAGGGGGGGAAAAACTGTTTTTT
CAWGTGGEKLFF
>NA|TRBJ2-3|TRBV27|NA
TGTGCCAGCAGTTTATTGTACACTCAGGTTACAGATACGCAGTATTTT
CASSLLYTQVTDTQYF
>TRBD2|TRBJ2-2|TRBV11-2|NA
TGTGCCAGCAGCTTTGACGGGAGGGCCTTTGGCACCGGGGAGCTGTTTTTT
CASSFDGRAFGTGELFF
>NA|TRBJ2-7|TRBV7-6|NA
TGTGCCAGCAGCCGCGCGGTCTCAGGACCCTTTCGTGAGCAGTACTTC
CASSRAVSGPFREQYF
>TRBD1|TRBJ2-5|TRBV30|NA
TGTGCCTGGAGTCGAGAGGCCCGGGACAGAAGCCAAGAGACCCAGTACTTC
CAWSREARDRSQETQYF
>NA|TRBJ2-1|TRBV25-1|NA
TGTGCCAGCAGTGAAGGTTATAGGGGTGAGCAGTTCTTC
CASSEGYRGEQFF
>NA|TRBJ1-4|TRBV30|once
TGTGCCTGGTCCGGTGGGCCGGGCGGTAATGAAAAACTGTTTTTT
CAWSGGPGGNEKLFF
>TRBD1|TRBJ1-2|TRBV29-1|NA
TGCAGCGTTGACCTCAGGGGGGGACAGGGCGGTAACTATGGCTACACCTTC
CSVDLRGGQGGNYGYTF
>TRBD1|TRBJ1-6|TRBV6-5|NA
TGTGCCAGCAGCCTCCGGTCAGGGGGAGATTCACCCCTCCACTTT
CASSLRSGGDSPLHF
>NA|TRBJ2-7|TRBV4-1|NA
TGCGCCAGCAGCCAAGAGTCGCAGGGGTACGGCGAGCAGTACTTC
CASSQESQGYGEQYF
>NA|TRBJ2-7|TRBV28|few
TGTGCCAGCAGTCCATACTACCTGACAAACTACGAGCAGTACTTC
CASSPYYLTNYEQYF
>TRBD2|TRBJ2-5|TRBV6-5|NA
TGTGCCAGCAGTTCCCGGCGGGCGGGAGATAGGGAGACCCAGTACTTC
CASSSRRAGDRETQYF
>TRBD1|TRBJ1-2|TRBV6-5|NA
TGTGCCAGCAGTTACGACAGGGCCCCTTATGGCTACACCTTC
CASSYDRAPYGYTF
>NA|TRBJ1-1|TRBV7-8|NA
TGTGCCAGCAGCCCCGCGGGACGGTTAAATATGAACACTGAAGCTTTCTTT
CASSPAGRLNMNTEAFF
>NA|TRBJ1-6|TRBV28|NA
TGTGCCAGCAACTCTTTCAGCTCCTATAATTCACCCCTCCACTTT
CASNSFSSYNSPLHF
>NA|TRBJ2-6|TRBV9|NA
TGTGCCAGCAGCTCGCGGTACGGGGCCAACGTCCTGACTTTC
CASSSRYGANVLTF
>NA|TRBJ2-7|TRBV27|NA
TGTGCCAGCAGTTACTCAGCGGTCTACGAGCAGTACTTC
CASSYSAVYEQYF
>NA|TRBJ1-1|TRBV4-3|NA
TGCGCCAGCAGCCAAGCGGGGGTCACGGGGGCTTTCTTT
CASSQAGVTGAFF
>NA|TRBJ1-2|TRBV9|NA
TGTGCCAGCAGCGCGCATGAAAGACTGGGCTATGGCTACACCTTC
CASSAHERLGYGYTF
>NA|TRBJ1-4|TRBV6-6|NA
TGTGCCAGCAGTCGGGGGGGTGAAAAACTGTTTTTT
CASSRGGEKLFF
>TRBD1|TRBJ2-1|TRBV7-6|NA
TGTGCCAGCAGCTATGACAGGGTGGGGCAGTTCTTC
CASSYDRVGQFF
>NA|TRBJ2-1|TRBV4-1|few
TGCGCCAGCAGCCAAGTGGGGCCAGGGAATGAGCAGTTCTTC
CASSQVGPGNEQFF
>TRBD1|TRBJ2-2|TRBV29-1|few
TGCAGCGTTGGGGATCTTAGACAGGGGAACACCGGGGAGCTGTTTTTT
CSVGDLRQGNTGELFF
>NA|TRBJ2-1|TRBV4-1|NA
TGCGCCAGCAGCCAAGACGCTAGAGAGCAGTTCTTC
CASSQDAREQFF
>TRBD2|TRBJ2-2|TRBV19|medium-sized
TGTGCCAGTAGTGACCCCACCACTAGCGGGGGACCGGCTAGGGGGGAGCTGTTTTTT
CASSDPTTSGGPARGELFF
>TRBD1|TRBJ2-7|TRBV6-6|NA
TGTGCCAGCAGTTATCTGGACAGGGGCAACTCCTACGAGCAGTACTTC
CASSYLDRGNSYEQYF
>TRBD2|TRBJ2-1|TRBV5-1|NA
TGCGCCAGCAGCTTGGAAGGTCGGGAGGGCCTCGATGAGCAGTTCTTC
CASSLEGREGLDEQFF
>NA|TRBJ2-5|TRBV25-1|NA
TGTGCCAGCAGTGGATTCGGGCCGGGGCAGCAAGAGACCCAGTACTTC
CASSGFGPGQQETQYF
>NA|TRBJ2-1|TRBV19|NA
TGTGCCAGTAGTATAGACGTTGGGCAGTTCTTC
CASSIDVGQFF
>TRBD2|TRBJ2-2|TRBV11-3|NA
TGTGCCAGCAGCCGAGTCTCTAGCGGGGGAGCTGGGGAGCTGTTTTTT
CASSRVSSGGAGELFF
>TRBD2|TRBJ2-2|TRBV5-4|few
TGTGCCAGCAGCTTTTCACTAGCGGGAGGGCGTAGGACCGGGGAGCTGTTTTTT
CASSFSLAGGRRTGELFF